Below, 27 T cell receptor beta chains from the same sample are listed, as sequenced in a study of blood T cell repertoires in COVID-19. Profiled with immunoSEQ multiplex PCR; TCRdb holds only in-frame clones, not every one. The sample consists of around 300,000 clones, around 85% of them appearing once. Source material: peripheral blood. The receptors here all came from a human donor in a cohort sampled during active COVID-19.

This chain joins TRBV5-1 and TRBJ2-3, with D possibly TRBD1 on 6 matching bases. Trimming cost V 3 bases and J 6 bases, with 8 bases left between them. The CDR3 sequence is 12 residues long. Germline V CDR1 and CDR2: SGHRS, YFSETQ. CDR3 sequence reads: CASSSQGDTQYF. The DNA for the CDR3 is TGCGCCAGCAGCTCCCAGGGGGATACGCAGTATTTT.

The chain links TRBV2 to TRBJ2-7; perhaps TRBD1 as D (6 bases). Trimming cost V 7 bases and J 2 bases, with 12 bases left between them. CDR3 length: 13 residues. CDR1 is SNHLY, CDR2 FYNNEI, per germline. The DNA of the CDR3 is TGTGCCAGCAAGAAGGACAGAGCCTACGAGCAGTACTTC. It yields the protein CASKKDRAYEQYF. The full variable domain, rest sourced from reference TRBV2 and TRBJ2-7, is EPEVTQTPSHQVTQMGQEVILRCVPISNHLYFYWYRQILGQKVEFLVSFYNNEISEKSEIFDDQFSVERPDGSNFTLKIRSTKLEDSAMYFCASKKDRAYEQYFGPGTRLTVT.

The V call is TRBV6-1, the J call TRBJ1-1; weak D call: TRBD1 (6 bases). V dropped 1 base and J dropped 7 bases, with 22 bases sitting between them. This CDR3 is 17 amino acids long. From germline, CDR1 is MNHNS and CDR2 SASEGT. In DNA form, the CDR3 reads TGTGCCAGCAGTGAAGATAAAAAACTGCAGGGGCGTGTTGAAGCTTTCTTT. This gives the protein CASSEDKKLQGRVEAFF.

The rearrangement links TRBV5-1 to TRBJ2-2; the match to TRBD1 covers 7 bases. Trimming removed 7 bases from V and 5 bases from J; junction bases left unmatched: 5. CDR3 length: 13 amino acids. CDR1 SGHRS and CDR2 YFSETQ come from the germline V gene. CDR3 sequence: CASQADRTGELFF. The CDR3 region has the DNA TGCGCCAGCCAGGCGGACAGGACCGGGGAGCTGTTTTTT.

This chain joins TRBV5-6 and TRBJ1-2; TRBD1 aligns across 7 bases. CDR1 is SGHDT and CDR2 is YYEEEE in the germline V gene. The CDR3 extends over 14 amino acids. V shed 0 bases and J 4 bases; nucleotides not matched to a gene: 3. CDR3 sequence: CASSLDGTVYGYTF. CDR3 in DNA: TGTGCCAGCAGCTTGGATGGGACAGTCTATGGCTACACCTTC.

The genes are TRBV6-2 or TRBV6-3 and TRBJ2-3; D ambiguous. V lost 2 bases to trimming and J lost 2 bases, with 11 bases between them. CDR1 and CDR2 from the germline V gene are MNHEY and SVGEGT. The CDR3 contains 15 residues. CDR3 DNA sequence: TGTGCCAGCAGTTACGTCCTTCCTTACACAGATACGCAGTATTTT. Amino acids: CASSYVLPYTDTQYF.

The rearrangement joins TRBV27 to TRBJ2-2, with D perhaps matching TRBD1 (5 bases). Germline assignment: CDR1 MNHEY and CDR2 SMNVEV (reference sequence). Trimming removed 7 bases at V and 0 bases at J, with 15 bases between. The CDR3 is made up of 16 amino acids. CDR3 sequence (DNA): TGTGCCAGCACCCGACATACAGGCCCGAACACCGGGGAGCTGTTTTTT. Its translation is CASTRHTGPNTGELFF.

The rearrangement links TRBV7-2 to TRBJ2-7; possible D gene TRBD1, 6 bases. V was shortened by 2 bases and J by 0 bases, with 11 bases between the two germline ends. Germline V gene sequence: CDR1 SGHTA, CDR2 FQGNSA. This CDR3 is 15 amino acids long. CDR3 in amino acids: CASSLQGQSSYEQYF. Written as DNA, the CDR3 is TGTGCCAGCAGCTTACAGGGGCAGAGCTCCTACGAGCAGTACTTC.

In this sample, this clone turned up once. The CDR3 nucleotides are TGTGCCAGCAGTTTAGGCAGGGACTCTGGAAACACCATATATTTT. Translating it yields CASSLGRDSGNTIYF. The chain couples TRBV27 to TRBJ1-3; a possible D gene is TRBD1 (5 bases). This CDR3 comprises 15 residues. V was pared by 2 bases and J by 0 bases, with 8 bases between. Germline CDR1 and CDR2: MNHEY and SMNVEV (reference sequence).

This chain uses TRBV6-5 with TRBJ2-3, with 9 bases that match TRBD2. Trimming at V came to 8 bases and at J to 14 bases, leaving 14 bases not matched to a gene. Germline CDR1 reads MNHEY; CDR2 reads SVGAGI. CDR3 size: 13 residues. CDR3 residues: CASGVLAGGRGYF. In nucleotides, the CDR3 is TGTGCCAGCGGGGTACTGGCGGGGGGGCGCGGGTATTTT.

This clone was seen only a few times. The chain recombines TRBV14 with TRBJ2-6, with D possibly being TRBD1 (5 bases). This CDR3 is built from 16 residues. Trimming stripped 0 bases from V and 1 base from J, with 7 bases between. Germline V gene sequence: CDR1 SGHDN, CDR2 FVKESK. The CDR3 DNA is TGTGCCAGCAGCCAAGAAAGGGGTTCTGGGGCCAACGTCCTGACTTTC. Translated: CASSQERGSGANVLTF.

The chain is built from TRBV5-6 and TRBJ1-5; the D is unclear. CDR3 size: 12 residues. Looked up from germline, CDR1 is SGHDT and CDR2 is YYEEEE. Trimming left V 2 bases short and J 4 bases short, with 4 bases between. Here the CDR3 DNA reads TGTGCCAGCAGCTTTAGAAATCAGCCCCAGCATTTT. Translation: CASSFRNQPQHF.

The rearrangement links TRBV7-8 to TRBJ1-4; 8 bases align to TRBD1. J lost 7 bases, V lost 5 bases, and 12 bases had no gene match. The germline CDR1 and CDR2 sequences are SGHVS and FQNEAQ. The CDR3 contains 16 residues. The CDR3 protein is CASSHTGGGLAEKLFF. Written as DNA, the CDR3 is TGTGCCAGCAGCCACACAGGGGGAGGATTGGCTGAAAAACTGTTTTTT.

Notes on this clone: Additional DNA sequences in this sample encode the identical CDR3. The V gene is TRBV6-5, the J gene TRBJ1-5; 8 nucleotides align to TRBD1. After removal of 6 bases from V and 4 bases from J, the junction contained 5 bases not matched to a gene. Germline CDR1 reads MNHEY; CDR2 reads SVGAGI. The CDR3 contains 14 residues. The CDR3 loop reads CASSLGQGNQPQHF. CDR3 coding DNA: TGTGCCAGCAGCCTCGGACAGGGAAATCAGCCCCAGCATTTT.

The chain carries TRBV6-5 and TRBJ1-5, with 10 bases that match TRBD1. Trimming removed 6 bases from V and 6 bases from J; junction bases left unmatched: 8. Per the germline V gene, CDR1 is MNHEY and CDR2 is SVGAGI. The CDR3 totals 15 residues. The CDR3 here is CASRAGQGVGQPQHF. The CDR3 coding sequence is TGTGCCAGCAGAGCCGGACAGGGGGTAGGTCAGCCCCAGCATTTT.

This sequence joins TRBV1 and TRBJ2-3; the table names TRBD2, a call not compared with the DNA. TRBV1 is noted as a pseudogene. The CDR3 is 14 amino acids. As DNA, the CDR3 is TGCACCAGCAGCCAAGATATAGGAGCAGATACGCAGTATTTT. It specifies CTSSQDIGADTQYF.

This chain joins TRBV30 and TRBJ2-2; 10 bases align to TRBD1. The V segment lost 4 bases and the J segment 8 bases; nucleotides outside the gene matches: 7. There are 14 residues in the CDR3. CDR1 is GTSNPN, CDR2 SVGIG, per germline (reference sequence). In DNA, the CDR3 is TGTGCCTGGACGACAGGGGGCGCGTTTGGGGAGCTGTTTTTT. Amino acids: CAWTTGGAFGELFF.

This chain connects TRBV6-1 to TRBJ2-5; TRBD1 might be the D (6 bases). This CDR3 contains 14 residues. With 1 base removed from V and 6 bases from J, the gap between germline ends came to 12 bases. The germline gives CDR1 MNHNS, CDR2 SASEGT. CDR3 DNA: TGTGCCAGCAGTGAAGAAGGCAGGGGAAAGACCCAGTACTTC. Protein: CASSEEGRGKTQYF.

The genes are TRBV5-1 and TRBJ2-7, with 11 bases fitting TRBD2. The CDR3 runs to 15 residues. Germline lookup yields CDR1 SGHRS and CDR2 YFSETQ. Trimming took 5 bases from V and 4 from J; bases not matched to a gene: 8. The CDR3 sequence is CASSTLAGGYYEQYF. The CDR3 bases are TGCGCCAGCAGTACCCTAGCGGGGGGCTATTACGAGCAGTACTTC. Based on the CDR3 plus reference TRBV5-1 and TRBJ2-7, the full variable domain is KAGVTQTPRYLIKTRGQQVTLSCSPISGHRSVSWYQQTPGQGLQFLFEYFSETQRNKGNFPGRFSGRQFSNSRSEMNVSTLELGDSALYLCASSTLAGGYYEQYFGPGTRLTVT.

This clone has just one count. The chain joins TRBV19 to TRBJ2-7; 9 bases are shared with TRBD1. Trimming cost V 5 bases and J 3 bases; bases outside gene matches: 8. CDR1 and CDR2 from the germline V gene are LNHDA and SQIVND (reference sequence). The CDR3 runs to 15 residues. The CDR3 DNA is TGTGCCAGTAGTCGAAGTCGGGACAGGGACTACGAGCAGTACTTC. Translation gives CASSRSRDRDYEQYF. The full variable domain, rest sourced from reference TRBV19 and TRBJ2-7, is DGGITQSPKYLFRKEGQNVTLSCEQNLNHDAMYWYRQDPGQGLRLIYYSQIVNDFQKGDIAEGYSVSREKKESFPLTVTSAQKNPTAFYLCASSRSRDRDYEQYFGPGTRLTVT.

The rearrangement links TRBV9 to TRBJ2-1; 9 positions agree with TRBD2. The CDR3 has 16 residues. Germline V CDR1 and CDR2: SGDLS, YYNGEE. Trimming took 1 base from V and 7 from J; bases not matched to a gene: 9. This CDR3 is CASSVILAGAINEQFF. CDR3 coding DNA: TGTGCCAGCAGCGTAATTTTAGCGGGGGCCATTAATGAGCAGTTCTTC.

The CDR3 loop reads CASSQDFRTGGNEKLFF. The CDR3 bases are TGTGCCAGCAGCCAAGATTTCCGGACAGGAGGTAATGAAAAACTGTTTTTT. The chain carries TRBV4-2 and TRBJ1-4, with 7 bases that match TRBD1. The CDR3 length is 17 residues. With V trimmed by 0 bases and J by 4 bases, 8 bases remained unmatched. From germline, CDR1 is LGHNA and CDR2 YNFKEQ.

V is TRBV23-1 and J is TRBJ1-4; 8 bases match TRBD1. TRBV23-1 is classed as an ORF, of uncertain function. The CDR3 consists of 11 residues. After removal of 10 bases from V and 8 bases from J, the junction contained 3 bases not matched to a gene. CDR3 region: CATGDREKLFF. The CDR3 coding sequence is TGCGCCACAGGGGACAGGGAAAAACTGTTTTTT.

The V gene is TRBV6-5, the J gene TRBJ2-5; tentatively, D is TRBD2 (7 bases). CDR3 length: 14 amino acids. The V end was cut by 6 bases, the J end by 4 bases, with 15 bases between. Germline lookup yields CDR1 MNHEY and CDR2 SVGAGI. The chain's CDR3 is CASRIQGGGETQYF. Here the CDR3 DNA reads TGTGCCAGCAGGATACAGGGCGGGGGAGAGACCCAGTACTTC.

This clone has more than one count but fewer than ten. This sequence joins TRBV5-1 and TRBJ2-7; 8 positions agree with TRBD2. This CDR3 is 16 amino acids long. CDR1 and CDR2 (germline): SGHRS, YFSETQ. Unmatched junction bases numbered 12, after V lost 5 bases and J lost 2 bases. In DNA, the CDR3 is TGCGCCAGCAGTTCTGGAGGGGCGGGGGGCCCCTACGAGCAGTACTTC. This translates into CASSSGGAGGPYEQYF.

The chain has TRBV7-9 and TRBJ1-6; TRBD1 might be the D (5 bases). The CDR3 length is 15 residues. The germline V and J ends were trimmed by 3 bases and 7 bases, with 13 bases remaining between them. Germline lookup yields CDR1 SEHNR and CDR2 FQNEAQ (reference sequence). CDR3 sequence (DNA): TGTGCCAGCAGCTTCGTTGGGGAGGGGAATTCACCCCTCCACTTT. Encoded protein: CASSFVGEGNSPLHF.

The rearrangement joins TRBV7-3 to TRBJ2-1, with 11 bases identical to TRBD1. CDR1 is SGHTA, CDR2 FQGTGA, per germline. This CDR3 comprises 16 residues. With 5 bases clipped from V and 4 bases from J, the junction kept 7 bases outside the gene matches. CDR3 sequence (DNA): TGTGCCAGCAGCCAGAGGACAGGGGGCGCGTACAATGAGCAGTTCTTC. This gives the protein CASSQRTGGAYNEQFF.